Here is one T cell receptor (beta chain) with its context. The clone's antigen remains unknown. No much larger clone is present one base from it, and per-base qualities are unavailable. The CDR3 measures 15 amino acids from cysteine to phenylalanine. The kept DNA is CDR3 alone, 45 bases in frame from the first base. Reading the germline V gene gives CDR1 KGHSH and CDR2 LQKENI. The junction carries 8 bases between V and J, which are trimmed by 0 bases and 2 bases respectively. This sample was included in a study of OX40 agonist ivuxolimab in advanced cancers. About the investigation overall: Ivuxolimab was a fully human IgG2 agonistic monoclonal antibody targeting the costimulatory receptor OX40 (CD134). Intravenous ivuxolimab was administered to patients every 2 weeks at six dose levels: 0.01, 0.1, 0.3, 1.5, 3 and 10 mg/kg. Among the roughly 54 dose-escalation patients, about 19 had hepatocellular carcinoma, some 15 melanoma, 9 renal cell carcinoma and 9 head and neck cancer. The dose-escalation cohort was 82.7% male with a mean age of about 60 years, ranging from about 23 to 85. Patients were allowed to have had prior anti-PD-1, anti-PD-L1 or anti-CTLA-4 therapy, and around two fifths of the dose-escalation patients had been treated with checkpoint inhibitors. Partial responses occurred in three dose-escalation patients: two with cutaneous melanoma and one with hepatocellular carcinoma. Peripheral TCRbeta sequencing was intended to test whether TCR sequence diversity was altered and clonal T-cell expansion was caused by ivuxolimab. The paper reports the monotherapy dose-escalation portion (N of about 54 patients) of the phase I ivuxolimab trial.

The trial excluded patients who had a history of autoimmune disease or who were on systemic immunosuppression. Peripheral blood for TCR sequencing was collected from all dose cohorts at baseline, on cycle 4 day 1, and on cycle 7 day 1. Samples were obtained from an open-label, multicenter, first-in-human phase I dose-escalation trial of ivuxolimab. The trial enrolled adults with locally advanced or metastatic head and neck squamous cell, hepatocellular, melanoma or renal cell carcinoma. Before TCR sequencing, CD4+ T cells and CD8+ T cells from peripheral blood were sorted into separate populations. Study-wide conclusions, independent of this receptor: After ivuxolimab, CD8+ T cells had more expanded clones than CD4+ T cells on average. Partial responders in the 0.1-3.0 mg/kg groups had among the lowest normalized peripheral clonal expansion, especially among CD8+ T cells. Low levels of normalized T-cell clonal expansion were also shown by some nonresponding patients. Antigen specificity was not determined for the clonally expanded peripheral T cells. Clonal expansion of both CD4+ and CD8+ blood T cells was observed from baseline to week 6 at doses 0.1 to 3.0 mg/kg.

To sequence the TCRbeta CDR3 region, genomic DNA was isolated from the sorted cells. The immunoSEQ Assay was used for sequencing of TCRbeta CDR3 regions. The clones in this table, taken by TCRdb from immuneACCESS, are in-frame only. Not every clone is retained; where verified, under half of the shortfall comes from an unresolved V gene, and the cause of the rest is unknown. The sample includes 70,000 to 95,000 clones, with under 90% observed a single time. Roughly 1.9% of the sample is held by the ten biggest clonotypes. The sequence joins TRBV18 to TRBJ1-3; a tentative D match to TRBD1 spans 6 bases. This sample comprised CD4+ or CD8+ T cells sorted from blood, obtained in a trial of the OX40 agonist ivuxolimab. The source of this sequence is an adult with an advanced solid tumor such as melanoma, head and neck, liver or kidney cancer. Here the CDR3 is given as CASSPPGDTGNTIYF. DNA sequence: TGTGCCAGCTCACCACCGGGGGACACTGGAAACACCATATATTTT.